Shown below are 14 T cell receptor beta chains from a single sample sequenced in a study of tumor and adjacent non-tumor tissue in lung cancer. A modified ARM-PCR protocol with three rounds of nested PCR amplified TCRbeta. TCRdb independently ran MiXCR on the multiplex PCR reads; one entry per CDR3 protein. The repertoire includes 85,000 to 100,000 distinct CDR3 sequences, around 71% of them detected once, and approximately 16% sits in the top ten. RNA was extracted from bulk tissue without any cell sorting. The sample was lung tumor tissue. The receptors derive from a man aged 55 to 70 with non-small cell lung cancer.

Turning to this clonotype: The junction and the germline gene differ at one end; a read error may be behind it. The chain recombines TRBV6-1 with TRBJ1-1, with D maybe TRBD1 (6 bases). The CDR3 loop spans 15 amino acids. Per germline, CDR1 MNHNS and CDR2 SASEGT. In DNA form, the CDR3 reads TGTGTCAGCAGTCTCAGGACAGACATGAACACTGAAGCTTTCTTT. Encoded protein: CVSSLRTDMNTEAFF.

J is TRBJ2-3 and V is TRBV21-1; the D call in the table, TRBD1, was not verified against the DNA. TRBV21-1 is a recognized pseudogene. This CDR3 contains 16 residues. The CDR3 DNA follows: TGTGCCAGGAGCCGACAGTCGAGGGGGGACGAAGATACGCAGTATTTT. Its protein product is CARSRQSRGDEDTQYF.

This clonotype was seen only a few times. A read error is possible here, since a much larger clone lies one base away. The chain joins TRBV12-3 or TRBV12-4 to TRBJ1-2; perhaps TRBD1 as D (6 bases). Trimming stripped 10 bases from V and 6 bases from J, with 18 bases between. The CDR3 sequence is 13 residues long. CDR3 residues: CANSEQGVDGYTF. DNA of the CDR3: TGTGCCAACAGCGAACAGGGAGTAGATGGCTACACCTTC.

This clonotype came up a few times. At one of its ends the junction is not consistent with the germline gene, which may arise from a read error. CDR3 residues: CASSLRHGPTDTQYF. In DNA form, the CDR3 reads TGTGCCAGCAGCCTCCGACATGGGCCGACAGATACGCAGTATTTC. V is TRBV5-5 and J is TRBJ2-3, with D possibly TRBD1 on 5 matching bases. Germline V CDR1 and CDR2: SGHKS, YYEKEE (reference sequence). The CDR3 runs 15 residues.

This clonotype was seen more than once but under ten times. The V gene is TRBV6-6, the J gene TRBJ2-3; no definite D call. Trimming took 2 bases from V and 1 from J, leaving 16 bases between them. The germline V gene encodes CDR1 MNHNY and CDR2 SVGAGI (reference sequence). The CDR3 is made up of 17 amino acids. CDR3 sequence (DNA): TGTGCCAGCAGTTACCTATTGCGTACCGAGGGCACAGATACGCAGTATTTT. Residues: CASSYLLRTEGTDTQYF.

V and J are TRBV28 and TRBJ2-1, with TRBD1 matching over 7 bases. The CDR3 has 19 amino acids. The V and J ends lost 4 bases and 1 base, in that order; junction bases with no gene match: 16. Germline values: CDR1 MDHEN, CDR2 SYDVKM. CDR3 DNA sequence: TGTGCCAGCAGTTCCCCCGGGATAGGGGGCCCAGGGTCCTACAATGAGCAGTTCTTC. This codes for CASSSPGIGGPGSYNEQFF.

This clonotype was observed at least ten times. The rearrangement links TRBV29-1 to TRBJ2-7, with 10 bases aligning to TRBD1. The V segment lost 4 bases and the J segment 5 bases; nucleotides outside the gene matches: 8. This CDR3 spans 14 amino acids. The germline V gene has CDR1 SQVTM and CDR2 ANQGSEA. In DNA form, the CDR3 reads TGCAGCGTTGGGGGTGGGACAGGGGACCACGAGCAGTACTTC. As protein: CSVGGGTGDHEQYF.

V gene TRBV20-1 combines with J gene TRBJ2-3; D perhaps matches TRBD1 (5 bases). The CDR3 covers 14 residues. Looked up from germline, CDR1 is DFQATT and CDR2 is SNEGSKA (reference sequence). V shed 0 bases and J shed 1 base, with 8 bases lying between them. The CDR3 sequence is CSAREMGRTDTQYF. In DNA form, the CDR3 reads TGCAGTGCTAGAGAAATGGGGCGCACAGATACGCAGTATTTT.

The chain carries TRBV10-3 and TRBJ2-7; D perhaps matches TRBD2 (6 bases). In germline, CDR1 is ENHRY, CDR2 SYGVKD. This CDR3 has 13 residues. The CDR3 region has the DNA TGTGTCATTAGATCCGGGACTTCCTACGAGCAGTACTTC. Protein product: CVIRSGTSYEQYF.

This clonotype occurred many times. A much larger clone lies a single base off, so this may be a read error. This chain uses TRBV5-1 with TRBJ1-4, with TRBD1 matching 7 bases. Germline CDR1 and CDR2: SGHRS and YFSETQ. CDR3 length: 14 amino acids. The V and J ends lost 3 bases and 7 bases, in that order; junction bases with no gene match: 6. The CDR3 is CASSSGGLREKLFF. CDR3 nucleotide sequence: TGCGCCAGCAGCTCAGGGGGATTACGTGAAAAACTGTTTTTT. Using reference TRBV5-1 and TRBJ1-4 for the parts outside the CDR3, the full variable domain is KAGVTQTPRYLIKTRGQQVTLSCSPISGHRSVSWYQQTPGQGLQFLFEYFSETQRNKGNFPGRFSGRQFSNSRSEMNVSTLELGDSALYLCASSSGGLREKLFFGSGTQLSVL.

Comments on this clonotype: One junction end does not reproduce the germline sequence, and a read error may be involved. The CDR3 DNA reads TGTGCCTGCAGCCTTGGACTAGCGGGAGTGGTTTCCCAAGTCAATGAGCAGTTCTTC. Protein product: CACSLGLAGVVSQVNEQFF. The rearrangement uses TRBV11-2 and TRBJ2-1; 13 positions agree with TRBD2. CDR3 length: 19 amino acids. The germline gives CDR1 SGHAT, CDR2 FQNNGV.

The chain joins TRBV7-3 to TRBJ2-2; D gene ambiguous. Germline CDR1 SGHTA, CDR2 FQGTGA. V shed 0 bases and J shed 6 bases, with 5 bases lying between them. The CDR3 runs to 13 residues. CDR3 coding DNA: TGTGCCAGCAGCTTAACGGGCTCCGGGGAGCTGTTTTTT. It is translated as CASSLTGSGELFF.

Comment on this clonotype: The conserved phenylalanine or tryptophan normally closing the CDR3 is absent here, so this likely arose from a read error. The chain employs TRBV11-1 and TRBJ2-5; no definite D call. This CDR3 has 16 amino acids. Germline V CDR1 and CDR2: SGHAT, FQDESV (reference sequence). Written as DNA, the CDR3 is TGTACCAGTAGCTCGGCGGTCACTTACTCCCAAGAGACCCAGTACTTA. Its translation is CTSSSAVTYSQETQYL.

The rearrangement joins TRBV29-1 to TRBJ2-1, with 7 bases matching TRBD2. CDR3 length: 14 amino acids. Looked up from germline, CDR1 is SQVTM and CDR2 is ANQGSEA. Trimming at V came to 7 bases and at J to 6 bases, leaving 12 bases not matched to a gene. Written as DNA, the CDR3 is TGCAGCGGAAGAAGGCCTAGCGGTTTCAATGAGCAGTTCTTC. It is translated as CSGRRPSGFNEQFF.